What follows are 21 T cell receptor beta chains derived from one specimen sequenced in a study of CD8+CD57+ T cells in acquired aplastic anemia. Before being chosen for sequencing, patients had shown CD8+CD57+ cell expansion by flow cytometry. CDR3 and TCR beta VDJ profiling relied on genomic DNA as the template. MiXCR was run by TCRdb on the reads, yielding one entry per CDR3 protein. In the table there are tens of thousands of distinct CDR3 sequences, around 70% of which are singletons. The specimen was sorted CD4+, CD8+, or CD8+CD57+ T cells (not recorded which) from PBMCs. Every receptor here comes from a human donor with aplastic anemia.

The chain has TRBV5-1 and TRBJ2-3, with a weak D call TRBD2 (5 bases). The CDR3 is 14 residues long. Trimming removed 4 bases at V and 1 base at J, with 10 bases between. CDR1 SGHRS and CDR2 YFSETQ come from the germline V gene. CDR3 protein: CASSPLLGTDTQYF. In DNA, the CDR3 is TGCGCCAGCAGCCCCCTACTAGGCACAGATACGCAGTATTTT.

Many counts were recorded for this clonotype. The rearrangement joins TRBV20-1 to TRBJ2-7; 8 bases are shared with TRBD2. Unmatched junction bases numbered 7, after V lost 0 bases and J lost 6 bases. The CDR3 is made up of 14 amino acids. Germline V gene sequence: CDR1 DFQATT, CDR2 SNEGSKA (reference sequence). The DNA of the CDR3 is TGCAGTGCTAGAGACCCAGCGGGAGTGCGCGAGCAGTACTTC. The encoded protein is CSARDPAGVREQYF.

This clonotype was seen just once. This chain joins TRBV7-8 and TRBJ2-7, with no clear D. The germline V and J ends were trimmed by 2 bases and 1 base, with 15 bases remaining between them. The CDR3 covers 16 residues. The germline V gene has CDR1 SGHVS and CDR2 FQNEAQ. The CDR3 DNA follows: TGTGCCAGCAGCTTAATTGTGACACCCTCATCCTACGAGCAGTACTTC. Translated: CASSLIVTPSSYEQYF.

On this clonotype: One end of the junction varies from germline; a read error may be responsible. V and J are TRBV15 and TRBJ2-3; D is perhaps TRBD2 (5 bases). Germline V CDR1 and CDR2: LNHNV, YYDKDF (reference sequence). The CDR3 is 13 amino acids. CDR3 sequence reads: CATSRDVGDAQYF. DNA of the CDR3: TGTGCCACCAGCAGAGATGTGGGAGATGCGCAGTATTTT.

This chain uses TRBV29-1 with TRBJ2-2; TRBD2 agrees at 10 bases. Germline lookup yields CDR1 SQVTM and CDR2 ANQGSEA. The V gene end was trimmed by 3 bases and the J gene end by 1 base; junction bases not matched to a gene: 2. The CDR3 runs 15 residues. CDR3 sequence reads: CSVEGTSENTGELFF. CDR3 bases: TGCAGCGTTGAGGGGACTAGCGAGAACACCGGGGAGCTGTTTTTT.

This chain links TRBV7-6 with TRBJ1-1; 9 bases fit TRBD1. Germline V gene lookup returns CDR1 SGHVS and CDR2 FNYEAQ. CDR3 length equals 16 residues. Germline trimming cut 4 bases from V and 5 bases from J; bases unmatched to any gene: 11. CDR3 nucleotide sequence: TGTGCCAGCAGCTCGGGGGTCGGGACAGGGAATACTGAAGCTTTCTTT. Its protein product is CASSSGVGTGNTEAFF. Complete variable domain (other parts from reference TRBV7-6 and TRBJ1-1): GAGVSQSPRYKVTKRGQDVALRCDPISGHVSLYWYRQALGQGPEFLTYFNYEAQQDKSGLPNDRFSAERPEGSISTLTIQRTEQRDSAMYRCASSSGVGTGNTEAFFGQGTRLTVV.

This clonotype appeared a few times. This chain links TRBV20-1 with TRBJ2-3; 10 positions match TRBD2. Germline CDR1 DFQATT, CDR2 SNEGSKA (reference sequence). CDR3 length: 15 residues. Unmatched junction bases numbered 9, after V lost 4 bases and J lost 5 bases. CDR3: CSAIDLAGEVDTQYF. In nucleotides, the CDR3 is TGCAGTGCTATTGATCTAGCGGGAGAAGTAGATACGCAGTATTTT.

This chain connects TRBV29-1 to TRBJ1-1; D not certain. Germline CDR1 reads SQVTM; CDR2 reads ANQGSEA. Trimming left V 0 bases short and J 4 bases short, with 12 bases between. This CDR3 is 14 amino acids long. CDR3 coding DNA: TGCAGCGTTGAAGAGGCAGGCTCGGGCACTGAAGCTTTCTTT. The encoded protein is CSVEEAGSGTEAFF.

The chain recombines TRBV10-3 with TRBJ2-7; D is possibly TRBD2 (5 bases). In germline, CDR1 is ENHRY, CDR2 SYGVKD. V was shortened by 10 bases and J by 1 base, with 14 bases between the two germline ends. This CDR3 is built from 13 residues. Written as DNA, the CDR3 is TGTGCCACCTCCCGGGATATATCCTACGAGCAGTACTTC. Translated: CATSRDISYEQYF.

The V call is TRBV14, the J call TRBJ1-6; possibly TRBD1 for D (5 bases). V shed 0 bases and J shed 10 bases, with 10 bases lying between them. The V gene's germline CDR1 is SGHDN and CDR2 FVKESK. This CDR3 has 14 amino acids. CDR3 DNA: TGTGCCAGCAGCCAAGATTTCGGGGACTCACCCCTCCACTTT. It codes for CASSQDFGDSPLHF.

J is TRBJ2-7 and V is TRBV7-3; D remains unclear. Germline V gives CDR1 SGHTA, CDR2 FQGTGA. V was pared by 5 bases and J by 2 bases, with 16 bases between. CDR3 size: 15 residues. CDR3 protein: CASSQTPISTYEQYF. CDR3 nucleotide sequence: TGTGCCAGCAGCCAAACCCCCATCTCTACCTACGAGCAGTACTTC.

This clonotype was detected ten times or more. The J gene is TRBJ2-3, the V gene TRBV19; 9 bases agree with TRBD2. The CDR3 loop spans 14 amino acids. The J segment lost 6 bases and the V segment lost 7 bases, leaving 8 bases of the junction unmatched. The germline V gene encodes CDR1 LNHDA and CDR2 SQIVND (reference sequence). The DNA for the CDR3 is TGTGCCAGTATCGACAGCGGGAGGCAGGATACGCAGTATTTT. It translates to CASIDSGRQDTQYF.

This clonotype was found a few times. The CDR3 protein is CASAAREVRITF. DNA for the CDR3: TGTGCCAGTGCGGCCAGGGAGGTCAGGATCACCTTC. The J gene is TRBJ1-2, the V gene TRBV19, with D possibly being TRBD1 (5 bases). Germline V gives CDR1 LNHDA, CDR2 SQIVND (reference sequence). V was pared by 8 bases and J by 13 bases, with 20 bases between. CDR3 length equals 12 residues.

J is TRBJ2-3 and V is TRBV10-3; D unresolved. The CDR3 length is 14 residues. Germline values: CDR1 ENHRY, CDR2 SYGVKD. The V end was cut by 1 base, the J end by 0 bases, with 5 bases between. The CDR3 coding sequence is TGTGCCATCAGTGAGTTGATCAGCACAGATACGCAGTATTTT. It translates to CAISELISTDTQYF.

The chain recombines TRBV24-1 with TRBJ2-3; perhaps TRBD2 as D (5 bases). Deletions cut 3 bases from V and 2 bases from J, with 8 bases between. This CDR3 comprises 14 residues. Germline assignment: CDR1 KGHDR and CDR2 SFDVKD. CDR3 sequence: CATSDPGFTDTQYF. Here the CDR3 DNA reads TGTGCCACCAGTGATCCGGGGTTCACAGATACGCAGTATTTT.

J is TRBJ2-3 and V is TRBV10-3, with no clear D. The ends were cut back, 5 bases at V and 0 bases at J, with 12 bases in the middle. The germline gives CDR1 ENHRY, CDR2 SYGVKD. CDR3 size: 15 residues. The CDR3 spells CAISRTSPSTDTQYF. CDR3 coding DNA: TGTGCCATCAGTAGAACATCTCCTAGCACAGATACGCAGTATTTT.

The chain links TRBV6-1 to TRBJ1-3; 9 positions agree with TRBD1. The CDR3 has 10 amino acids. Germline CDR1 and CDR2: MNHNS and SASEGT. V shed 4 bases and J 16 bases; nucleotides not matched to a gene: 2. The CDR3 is CASSGDRDYF. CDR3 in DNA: TGTGCCAGCAGTGGGGACAGGGATTATTTT.

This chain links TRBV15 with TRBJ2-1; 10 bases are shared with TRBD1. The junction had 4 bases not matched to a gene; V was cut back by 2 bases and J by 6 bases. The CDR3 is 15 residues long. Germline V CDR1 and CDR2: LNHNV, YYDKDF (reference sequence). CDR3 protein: CATSRRDRGINEQFF. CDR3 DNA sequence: TGTGCCACCAGCAGAAGGGACAGGGGCATCAATGAGCAGTTCTTC.

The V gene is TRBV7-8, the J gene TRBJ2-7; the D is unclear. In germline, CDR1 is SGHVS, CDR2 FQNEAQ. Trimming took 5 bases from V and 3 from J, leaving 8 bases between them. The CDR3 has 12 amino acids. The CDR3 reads CASSLNIYEQYF. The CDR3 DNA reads TGTGCCAGCAGCCTCAACATCTACGAGCAGTACTTC.

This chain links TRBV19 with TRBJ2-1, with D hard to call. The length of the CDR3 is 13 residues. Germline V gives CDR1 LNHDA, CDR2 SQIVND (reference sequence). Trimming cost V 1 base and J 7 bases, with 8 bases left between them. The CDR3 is CASSIAVVNEQFF. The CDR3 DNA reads TGTGCCAGTAGTATAGCCGTTGTTAATGAGCAGTTCTTC.

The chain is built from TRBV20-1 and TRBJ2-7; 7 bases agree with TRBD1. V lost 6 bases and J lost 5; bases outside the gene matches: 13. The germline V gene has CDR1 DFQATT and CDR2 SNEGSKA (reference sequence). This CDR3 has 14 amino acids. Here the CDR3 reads CSASSVVGGDEQYF. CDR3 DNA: TGCAGTGCCAGCAGCGTAGTAGGGGGCGACGAGCAGTACTTC.